This T cell receptor (beta chain) originates from a study of T cells in Graves' hyperthyroidism and ophthalmopathy (dated 2019 in TCRdb). Context from the whole study: Peripheral blood samples were taken at initial diagnosis, before any treatment was given. A discovery cohort of about 100 patients, 43 with Graves' ophthalmopathy and under 60 with stable Graves' hyperthyroidism, was used to find distinguishing TCR V-J signatures. Whether ophthalmopathy could be predicted prospectively was tested in an independent validation cohort made up of approximately 19 hyperthyroidism patients plus 17 patients who later progressed to ophthalmopathy. For training and testing, the approximately 97 patients in the discovery cohort were randomly divided in a 7:3 ratio. Thyroid tissue and blood T-cell repertoires from about six Graves' hyperthyroidism patients were also compared in the study. Following sampling, methimazole starting at 30 mg daily was given to hyperthyroidism patients, and high-dose intravenous methylprednisolone was given to ophthalmopathy patients. The paper describes TCR Vbeta CDR3 sequencing of around 140 peripheral blood samples, made up of under 50 ophthalmopathy patients, over 70 hyperthyroidism patients and some 17 progressor patients. What the authors observed across the whole study: Blood samples also contained most of the expanded thyroid clonotypes (frequency above 0.001), which suggests that blood repertoires may reflect thyroid immune responses. Ophthalmopathy was separated from stable hyperthyroidism by a 13 V-J signature model, with over 85% sensitivity and about 84% specificity obtained in cross-validation and 80%/75% obtained in testing. In validation, the model predicted progression to ophthalmopathy with approximately 69% sensitivity and less than 80% specificity, a median of about 6 months before onset. No statistical method was used to set the sample size in advance, and investigators knew the group allocation.

The TCR beta CDR3 regions were amplified from RNA transcripts. A first-round RT-PCR of the TCR CDR3 used the HTBI primer set with the Qiagen OneStep RT-PCR kit. Libraries were constructed in a second round of multiplex PCR, after which size selection and purification were carried out. Libraries were sequenced paired-end with 100 bp reads on an Illumina HiSeq2000. The source study handled its data this way. SOAPnuke was used to process the raw data, throwing out any read that contained adapters or uncalled bases, had a mean Phred below 15, or lacked an exact constant-primer or identifier match. High-quality paired reads were merged with COPE v1.2.5, and unique nucleotide sequences were defined as clonotypes. MiTCR v1.1 was used to align clonotypes to the IMGT TRBV, TRBD and TRBJ reference segments. Analysis was restricted to V-J combinations with a frequency above 0.0001, which covered approximately 99% of repertoires. The TCS score was defined as the ratio of F50 (clonal expansion) to E x V (chaos), calculated using BLOSUM62-based TCRdist between CDR3 peptides within each V-J. Welch's t-statistics and random forest reduced around 520 V-J features to fewer than 15, which were used in a naive Bayes classifier (R e1071). Using fastp at Q25 and MiXCR, TCRdb reprocessed the public reads and kept productive beta chains. Identical CDR3 protein sequences are pooled into one entry, listed with their most common genes and DNA. The V and J calls and clone size are TCRdb's, not the authors'. Within this sample are roughly 630,000 distinct CDR3 sequences, with around 14% of them counted one time only. The ten largest clonotypes hold under 8% of the sample.

For CDR1 and CDR2, the germline V gene (reference sequence) lists SEHNR and FQNEAQ. The CDR3 spans 17 residues, from the cysteine through the phenylalanine. Only the CDR3 portion is preserved as DNA: 51 bases, with reading frame beginning at the first base. Stable Graves' hyperthyroidism was defined as the absence of progression to ophthalmopathy over 18 months of follow-up. The hyperthyroidism patients were between 18 and 65 years old and newly diagnosed, with a disease duration of less than 2 months. The study excluded patients with uncontrolled infections, other autoimmune diseases, pregnancy or lactation. Clinical symptoms, serum thyroxine and TRAb, thyroid ultrasound, and orbital computed tomography formed the basis for the diagnoses. PBMCs were isolated from approximately 10 ml of fresh peripheral blood by Ficoll-Paque density gradient centrifugation. Total RNA was extracted with Trizol reagent, and quality was checked on an Agilent 2100 Bioanalyzer.

This clonotype was observed a few times. Which antigen it targets is not known. A junction boundary mismatches the germline segment, possibly from a read error. The chain joins TRBV7-9 to TRBJ1-5; a tentative D match to TRBD1 spans 6 bases. Sequencing was performed on blood. This receptor was identified in a woman under 40 with Graves' hyperthyroidism. The DNA sequence follows: TGTGTCAGCAGCCCCGATAACACAGGGATTTGGGATCAGCCCCAGCATTTT. Its translation reads: CVSSPDNTGIWDQPQHF.